These 31 T cell receptor beta chains were all obtained from the same sample, sequenced in a study of cytomegalovirus exposure and HLA in healthy donors. In the PCR, 60 Vbeta and 13 Jbeta primers were used. TCRdb's table, derived via immunoSEQ multiplex PCR, lists solely in-frame clones and lacks some. The sample records about 210,000 clones, roughly 80% being singletons. The sequencing input was PBMCs. The source of these receptors is a man aged 40-49 years in good health and CMV-seropositive.

About this clone: The same CDR3 arises from other DNA sequences in this sample as well. The rearrangement links TRBV27 to TRBJ2-5, with a possible D match to TRBD2 (5 bases). CDR3 length: 14 residues. In germline, CDR1 is MNHEY, CDR2 SMNVEV (reference sequence). Trimming cost V 3 bases and J 3 bases, with 11 bases left between them. CDR3: CASSLNRGKETQYF. In nucleotides, the CDR3 is TGTGCCAGCAGTTTGAACCGGGGAAAAGAGACCCAGTACTTC.

The rearrangement uses TRBV11-2 and TRBJ2-7; unclear D gene. With 1 base removed from V and 4 bases from J, the gap between germline ends came to 8 bases. Germline CDR1 reads SGHAT; CDR2 reads FQNNGV. This CDR3 region has 13 residues. In DNA, the CDR3 is TGTGCCAGCAGCTTAGGCCTGACTTACGAGCAGTACGTC. Encoded protein: CASSLGLTYEQYV.

The rearrangement joins TRBV29-1 to TRBJ2-3; 8 positions match TRBD2. The CDR3 loop spans 14 amino acids. Germline CDR1 SQVTM, CDR2 ANQGSEA. The V segment lost 8 bases and the J segment 2 bases; nucleotides outside the gene matches: 9. The CDR3 DNA reads as TGCAGCATTGCGGGAGGCGGCTTCACAGATACGCAGTATTTT. Its translation is CSIAGGGFTDTQYF.

The chain links TRBV29-1 to TRBJ2-2; weak D call: TRBD1 (6 bases). Trimming removed 7 bases at V and 5 bases at J, with 20 bases between. This CDR3 has 15 amino acids. Germline CDR1 SQVTM, CDR2 ANQGSEA. CDR3 coding DNA: TGCAGCGCCGGACAGAAGGCAGTCGGTACCGGGGAGCTGTTTTTT. Translation gives CSAGQKAVGTGELFF.

The chain's CDR3 is CASSSSRTGGMTEAFF. The CDR3 DNA sequence: TGTGCCAGCAGCTCCTCACGGACAGGAGGTATGACTGAAGCTTTCTTT. The gene calls are TRBV11-3 and TRBJ1-1, with 7 nucleotides matching TRBD1. Germline CDR1 is SGHNT and CDR2 is YENEEA. The CDR3 is 16 residues long. The V gene end was trimmed by 4 bases and the J gene end by 5 bases; junction bases not matched to a gene: 13.

The CDR3 DNA sequence: TGTGCCAGCAGCCAGATAGCGGGAGGGTTGAAAGATACGCAGTATTTT. Protein sequence: CASSQIAGGLKDTQYF. V and J are TRBV13 and TRBJ2-3; 11 bases are shared with TRBD2. V shed 5 bases and J 5 bases; nucleotides not matched to a gene: 9. The CDR3 has 16 amino acids. The germline gives CDR1 PRHDT, CDR2 FYEKMQ (reference sequence).

This chain connects TRBV5-1 to TRBJ2-7, with TRBD2 identical over 10 bases. Germline CDR1 is SGHRS and CDR2 is YFSETQ. This CDR3 is built from 15 residues. Germline trimming cut 5 bases from V and 2 bases from J; bases unmatched to any gene: 7. The CDR3 spells CASRSGLAGAYEQYF. For the CDR3, the DNA is TGCGCCAGCAGAAGTGGTCTAGCGGGAGCCTACGAGCAGTACTTC.

The chain carries TRBV30 and TRBJ2-7; no reliable D call. CDR1 is GTSNPN and CDR2 is SVGIG in the germline V gene (reference sequence). The V end was cut by 3 bases, the J end by 7 bases, with 13 bases between. The CDR3 runs 12 residues. In DNA form, the CDR3 reads TGTGCCTGGAGCTCCGGTGGTGGGGAGCAGTACGTC. This codes for CAWSSGGGEQYV.

V and J are TRBV7-6 and TRBJ2-5; the D gene is possibly TRBD2 (6 bases). CDR1 SGHVS and CDR2 FNYEAQ come from the germline V gene. Between the trimmed V and J ends, which lost 4 bases and 5 bases, there was a span of 14 bases. This CDR3 has 14 amino acids. In DNA, the CDR3 is TGTGCCAGCAGCTCGGCTGGGACTGGGGAGACCCAGTACTTC. Translation: CASSSAGTGETQYF.

The table lists this clone with a count of one. The chain recombines TRBV27 with TRBJ2-1; D is perhaps TRBD1 (6 bases). Germline CDR1 and CDR2: MNHEY and SMNVEV (reference sequence). The V end lost 7 bases, the J end lost 5 bases, and 21 bases lay between the germline ends. There are 16 residues in the CDR3. The chain's CDR3 is CASTPRLGTRNNEQFF. The CDR3 region has the DNA TGTGCCAGCACCCCCCGCCTGGGGACACGGAACAATGAGCAGTTCTTC.

The rearrangement uses TRBV5-1 and TRBJ2-1; tentative D call: TRBD2 (6 bases). V was trimmed by 1 base and J by 9 bases, leaving 17 bases between them. The length of the CDR3 is 15 residues. Germline lookup yields CDR1 SGHRS and CDR2 YFSETQ. CDR3 amino acids: CASSLTAGSGGEQFF. CDR3 bases: TGCGCCAGCAGCTTGACGGCGGGGAGTGGAGGTGAGCAGTTCTTC.

V is TRBV19 and J is TRBJ1-5; 7 bases fit TRBD1. V lost 6 bases to trimming and J lost 5 bases; unmatched junction nucleotides: 10. Germline CDR1 and CDR2: LNHDA and SQIVND (reference sequence). This CDR3 region has 15 residues. For the CDR3, the DNA is TGTGCCAGTAGGATGATTGACAGGGCTTATCAGCCCCAGCATTTT. It specifies CASRMIDRAYQPQHF.

This clone has just a few counts. The chain joins TRBV5-6 to TRBJ2-2; 8 bases agree with TRBD2. CDR3 length: 14 amino acids. The germline CDR1 and CDR2 sequences are SGHDT and YYEEEE. V lost 2 bases to trimming and J lost 6 bases; unmatched junction nucleotides: 3. The CDR3 region is CASSFGLASGELFF. The CDR3 DNA follows: TGTGCCAGCAGCTTCGGACTAGCATCCGGGGAGCTGTTTTTT. Using reference TRBV5-6 and TRBJ2-2 for the parts outside the CDR3, the full variable domain is DAGVTQSPTHLIKTRGQQVTLRCSPKSGHDTVSWYQQALGQGPQFIFQYYEEEERQRGNFPDRFSGHQFPNYSSELNVNALLLGDSALYLCASSFGLASGELFFGEGSRLTVL.

The V call is TRBV4-1, the J call TRBJ1-3; D is undetermined. Germline CDR1 and CDR2: MGHRA and YSYEKL. The CDR3 loop spans 15 amino acids. V dropped 4 bases and J dropped 3 bases, with 13 bases sitting between them. The CDR3 nucleotides read TGCGCCAGCAGCCCTATCGTCACCTTTGGAAACACCATATATTTT. Amino acids: CASSPIVTFGNTIYF.

This chain connects TRBV21-1 to TRBJ1-5. TRBV21-1 is tagged as a pseudogene. There are 13 residues in the CDR3. CDR3 protein: CASEGGGNQPQHF. The CDR3 nucleotides read TGTGCCAGCGAAGGGGGGGGCAATCAGCCCCAGCATTTT.

Comments on this clone: Here the CDR3 omits its conserved ending phenylalanine or tryptophan, so a read error is the likely source. The gene calls are TRBV6-5 and TRBJ1-1; TRBD1 matches at 9 bases. The junction had 13 bases not matched to a gene; V was cut back by 6 bases and J by 11 bases. Germline V gene lookup returns CDR1 MNHEY and CDR2 SVGAGI. This CDR3 is 14 amino acids long. The CDR3 DNA sequence: TGTGCCAGCAGCATCGACAGGGGGTATCGAAGCGCTTTCTCT. This gives the protein CASSIDRGYRSAFS.

The V and J genes are TRBV29-1 and TRBJ2-1, with 8 bases fitting TRBD1. The CDR3 runs 13 residues. In germline, CDR1 is SQVTM, CDR2 ANQGSEA. Trimming removed 7 bases from V and 8 bases from J; junction bases left unmatched: 10. The CDR3 nucleotides are TGCAGCGATACGACAGGGGAGTCTTATGAGCAGTTCTTC. Translation gives CSDTTGESYEQFF.

The table lists this clone with a count of one. V is TRBV7-6 and J is TRBJ2-5; 7 nucleotides agree with TRBD1. This CDR3 is built from 14 residues. Looked up from germline, CDR1 is SGHVS and CDR2 is FNYEAQ. Trimming removed 0 bases from V and 5 bases from J; junction bases left unmatched: 3. CDR3 nucleotides: TGTGCCAGCAGCTTAGCGCTGGACAGGGAGACCCAGTACTTC. Translation gives CASSLALDRETQYF.

J is TRBJ2-1 and V is TRBV5-4; 15 nucleotides align to TRBD2. The CDR3 has 15 amino acids. With 4 bases clipped from V and 10 bases from J, the junction kept 6 bases outside the gene matches. The V gene's germline CDR1 is SGHNT and CDR2 YYREEE (reference sequence). CDR3 amino acids: CASSTGLAGGGEQFF. The DNA for the CDR3 is TGTGCCAGCAGCACCGGACTAGCGGGAGGGGGAGAGCAGTTCTTC.

The chain carries TRBV5-4 and TRBJ2-2; D may be TRBD2 (6 bases). Between the trimmed V and J ends, which lost 1 base and 5 bases, there was a span of 15 bases. Germline assignment: CDR1 SGHNT and CDR2 YYREEE (reference sequence). This CDR3 region has 16 residues. The CDR3 DNA is TGTGCCAGCAGCTTGTCCCCTCGACGGGAGACCGGGGAGCTGTTTTTT. This codes for CASSLSPRRETGELFF.

The chain links TRBV9 to TRBJ2-5; D is uncertain. This CDR3 is built from 12 residues. The V end was cut by 5 bases, the J end by 5 bases, with 10 bases between. In germline, CDR1 is SGDLS, CDR2 YYNGEE. CDR3 in amino acids: CASSTPRETQYF. CDR3 in DNA: TGTGCCAGCAGTACTCCACGGGAGACCCAGTACTTC.

The chain has TRBV19 and TRBJ1-2, with a weak D call TRBD1 (6 bases). The CDR3 is 15 amino acids. Germline CDR1 reads LNHDA; CDR2 reads SQIVND (reference sequence). The germline V and J ends were trimmed by 5 bases and 8 bases, with 21 bases remaining between them. The CDR3 is CASSAHNRQELGYTF. In DNA form, the CDR3 reads TGTGCCAGTAGTGCTCACAACAGACAGGAATTAGGCTACACCTTC.

J is TRBJ2-7 and V is TRBV14; TRBD2 might be the D (5 bases). Germline V gene data show CDR1 as SGHDN and CDR2 as FVKESK. The CDR3 contains 13 residues. The V and J ends lost 0 bases and 7 bases respectively, with 10 bases between them. The CDR3 loop reads CASSQEEEVEQYF. The CDR3 DNA reads as TGTGCCAGCAGCCAAGAGGAGGAGGTAGAGCAGTACTTC.

This chain links TRBV7-9 with TRBJ2-7; TRBD2 matches at 7 bases. Germline loops: CDR1 SEHNR, CDR2 FQNEAQ (reference sequence). V gave up 6 bases and J gave up 6 bases; unmatched junction bases: 8. This CDR3 is 13 amino acids long. The CDR3 nucleotides read TGTGCCAGCAGGGAGGGATTAGCGGGCGAGCAGTACGTC. The encoded protein is CASREGLAGEQYV.

The chain joins TRBV30 to TRBJ2-3; tentative D call: TRBD1 (6 bases). CDR3 size: 14 residues. The ends were cut back, 2 bases at V and 4 bases at J, with 13 bases in the middle. CDR1 is GTSNPN, CDR2 SVGIG, per germline (reference sequence). The CDR3 DNA is TGTGCCTGGAGTAGGGGGAAGTCTCCAGATACGCAGTATTTT. Residues: CAWSRGKSPDTQYF.

CDR3 loop: CASFPGQGASAITEAFF. In DNA form, the CDR3 reads TGTGCCAGTTTTCCCGGACAGGGGGCTTCAGCGATCACTGAAGCTTTCTTT. The J gene is TRBJ1-1, the V gene TRBV19; 11 bases agree with TRBD1. The CDR3 contains 17 residues. Germline V gene sequence: CDR1 LNHDA, CDR2 SQIVND (reference sequence). J lost 4 bases, V lost 8 bases, and 15 bases had no gene match. Using reference TRBV19 and TRBJ1-1 for the parts outside the CDR3, the full variable domain is DGGITQSPKYLFRKEGQNVTLSCEQNLNHDAMYWYRQDPGQGLRLIYYSQIVNDFQKGDIAEGYSVSREKKESFPLTVTSAQKNPTAFYLCASFPGQGASAITEAFFGQGTRLTVV.

The chain combines TRBV5-1 with TRBJ1-5; the D is unclear. This CDR3 has 14 residues. V was cut by 0 bases and J by 4 bases, with 8 bases left in between. Germline V CDR1 and CDR2: SGHRS, YFSETQ. This CDR3 is CASSLDGRNQPQHF. CDR3 DNA sequence: TGCGCCAGCAGCTTGGATGGCAGAAATCAGCCCCAGCATTTT.

The chain couples TRBV2 to TRBJ2-7, with D maybe TRBD2 (6 bases). The CDR3 runs to 15 residues. Germline assignment: CDR1 SNHLY and CDR2 FYNNEI. V lost 4 bases to trimming and J lost 1 base, with 14 bases between them. The CDR3 DNA reads as TGTGCCAGCAGTGGTGCGGGGAGGTGGTCCTACGAGCAGTACTTC. This codes for CASSGAGRWSYEQYF.

V usage is TRBV7-6 and J usage is TRBJ1-6, with a tentative D call TRBD1 (5 bases). The V end was cut by 3 bases, the J end by 7 bases, with 13 bases between. This CDR3 contains 15 residues. Germline loops: CDR1 SGHVS, CDR2 FNYEAQ. CDR3 in amino acids: CASSLSRAGNSPLHF. The CDR3 DNA sequence: TGTGCCAGCAGCTTGTCCAGGGCCGGAAATTCACCCCTCCACTTT.

This chain uses TRBV6-6 with TRBJ1-3, with 7 positions matching TRBD1. The CDR3 length is 14 residues. Losses at the gene ends were 6 bases for V and 4 bases for J; bases not matched to a gene: 6. Germline CDR1 reads MNHNY; CDR2 reads SVGAGI (reference sequence). The CDR3 region is CASSPDRAGNTIYF. The CDR3 nucleotides are TGTGCCAGCAGCCCCGACAGGGCCGGAAACACCATATATTTT.

The J gene is TRBJ2-3, the V gene TRBV2, with 8 positions matching TRBD2. CDR3 length: 16 residues. The junction had 13 bases not matched to a gene; V was cut back by 6 bases and J by 5 bases. The germline V gene has CDR1 SNHLY and CDR2 FYNNEI. CDR3 DNA: TGTGCCAGCAGGAAAGAACCGGGACTAGAGATAGATACGCAGTATTTT. It translates to CASRKEPGLEIDTQYF.